This TCR beta chain was documented in a study of T-cell reconstitution after alpha-beta-depleted transplantation in children. General observations from the study: About two months after transplant, alpha-beta T cells reportedly came from several hundred expanded graft clones.

Turning to this clonotype: Its target is unknown.

Unique molecular identifiers featured in how the TCRbeta library was prepared. MiXCR, run by TCRdb on the PCR reads, gives a single entry per CDR3 protein. Among about 980,000 distinct CDR3 sequences listed, around 30% were seen once. V was shortened by 3 bases and J by 0 bases, with 13 bases between the two germline ends. CDR1 and CDR2 (germline): ENHRY, SYGVKD. The CDR3 is 16 amino acids. This clonotype was obtained from a boy under two years old who had a stem cell transplant for SCID, so the T cells may come from the graft donor. Specimen: PBMCs, mostly from graft donor cells, collected 360 days after TCRalphabeta/CD19-depleted stem cell transplant. The chain is built from TRBV10-3 and TRBJ2-3, with D possibly TRBD1 on 5 matching bases. DNA for the CDR3: TGTGCCATCAGTGACTCTGGGGCAGCTAGCACAGATACGCAGTATTTT. It yields the protein CAISDSGAASTDTQYF.